The rows below give T cell receptor beta chains drawn from one sample of a study of cytomegalovirus exposure and HLA in healthy donors. Repertoires were generated with immunoSEQ multiplex PCR, while TCRdb's copy carries only in-frame clones and drops some. The sample has 95,000 to 100,000 clones; over 65% are singletons. Sample: PBMCs. All receptors come from a middle-aged man in good health and CMV-seronegative. The CDR3 runs from the conserved cysteine through the conserved F or W. The D gene is left open where the match is weak. Size is omitted from some rows. Given values are once, few, many or a class for expanded clones.

clone_size	v_call	j_call	d_call	cdr3_aa	cdr3_nt
NA	TRBV18	TRBJ1-5	NA	CASSHPGNNQPQHF	TGTGCCAGCTCACATCCAGGTAACAATCAGCCCCAGCATTTT
NA	TRBV10-2	TRBJ2-7	TRBD1	CASRDTSLGQGNEQYF	TGCGCCAGCAGGGACACGTCGCTGGGACAGGGCAACGAGCAGTACTTC
NA	TRBV28	TRBJ2-5	NA	CASSLWRSKTSQETQYF	TGTGCCAGCAGTTTATGGAGGTCGAAAACTAGTCAGGAGACCCAGTACTTC
NA	TRBV13	TRBJ2-7	NA	CASSSGAQPYKQYF	TGTGCCAGCAGCAGTGGTGCACAGCCCTACAAGCAGTACTTC
once	TRBV28	TRBJ2-1	TRBD1	CASSLLGTGDNEQFF	TGTGCCAGCAGTTTATTGGGGACAGGGGATAATGAGCAGTTCTTC
NA	TRBV27	TRBJ1-2	TRBD1	CASSPPGQGIYGYTF	TGTGCCAGCAGTCCACCGGGACAGGGCATCTATGGCTACACCTTC
NA	TRBV5-1	TRBJ2-7	NA	CASSPTRGGFEQYF	TGCGCCAGCAGCCCGACTAGGGGGGGATTCGAGCAGTACTTC
few	TRBV27	TRBJ2-3	NA	CASSSGGPRTDTQYF	TGTGCCAGCAGTTCGGGGGGCCCCCGGACAGATACGCAGTATTTT
NA	TRBV27	TRBJ2-7	NA	CASSLRGIYEQYF	TGTGCCAGCAGTTTAAGAGGGATCTACGAGCAGTACTTC
once	TRBV10-3	TRBJ2-2	NA	CAISQGQYGGELFF	TGTGCCATCAGCCAAGGACAATACGGCGGGGAGCTGTTTTTT
NA	TRBV7-9	TRBJ2-5	NA	CASSLASHTRGQETQYF	TGTGCCAGCAGCTTAGCATCCCATACCAGGGGCCAAGAGACCCAGTACTTC
NA	TRBV6-5	TRBJ1-1	NA	CASKTGPWAFF	TGTGCCAGCAAAACAGGGCCCTGGGCTTTCTTT
NA	TRBV10-2	TRBJ2-1	TRBD2	CASGEAGGGSEQFF	TGCGCCAGCGGGGAGGCGGGAGGTGGGAGTGAGCAGTTCTTC
NA	TRBV19	TRBJ2-3	TRBD2	CASSHLGTSGRGDTQYF	TGTGCCAGTTCGCATTTGGGGACTAGCGGGAGGGGAGATACGCAGTATTTT
NA	TRBV5-8	TRBJ2-2	NA	CASSVIASGATGELFF	TGTGCCAGCAGCGTAATCGCCAGCGGAGCAACCGGGGAGCTGTTTTTT
NA	TRBV18	TRBJ1-2	NA	CASSPAGNYGYTF	TGTGCCAGCTCACCAGCAGGGAACTATGGCTACACCTTC
NA	TRBV5-1	TRBJ2-1	NA	CASSTNRERYDEQFF	TGCGCCAGCAGCACTAACAGGGAGCGCTACGATGAGCAGTTCTTC
NA	TRBV30	TRBJ1-2	NA	CAWSAPPGIGYTF	TGTGCCTGGAGTGCTCCCCCGGGAATTGGCTACACCTTC
NA	TRBV2	TRBJ2-3	NA	CASSEARGLDTQYF	TGTGCCAGCAGTGAAGCGAGGGGACTTGATACGCAGTATTTT
NA	TRBV4-1	TRBJ1-4	NA	CASSHGGREEKLFF	TGCGCCAGCAGCCACGGGGGGCGCGAGGAAAAACTGTTTTTT
NA	TRBV30	TRBJ1-1	TRBD1	CAWSETGFYTEAFF	TGTGCCTGGAGTGAGACAGGGTTTTACACTGAAGCTTTCTTT
NA	TRBV11-2	TRBJ2-7	TRBD1	CASSPEAGGGYEQYF	TGTGCCAGCAGCCCGGAGGCAGGGGGCGGCTACGAGCAGTACTTC
few	TRBV25-1	TRBJ2-2	NA	CASSEHRNTGELFF	TGTGCCAGCAGTGAACACAGGAACACCGGGGAGCTGTTTTTT
NA	TRBV5-4	TRBJ1-6	NA	CASSLPGGSPLHF	TGTGCCAGCAGCTTGCCCGGGGGTTCACCCCTCCACTTT
NA	TRBV2	TRBJ2-1	NA	CASKLHNEQFF	TGTGCCAGCAAGCTTCACAATGAGCAGTTCTTC
NA	TRBV18	TRBJ1-6	NA	CASSPNSGGSSPLHF	TGTGCCAGCTCACCAAATTCCGGCGGTTCTTCACCCCTCCACTTT
few	TRBV7-2	TRBJ2-3	TRBD2	CASSLGGGRTDTQYF	TGTGCCAGCAGCTTAGGCGGGGGGCGCACAGATACGCAGTATTTT
NA	TRBV6-5	TRBJ2-7	NA	CASSYTGTYEQYF	TGTGCCAGCAGTTATACAGGAACCTACGAGCAGTACTTC
NA	TRBV7-9	TRBJ2-1	NA	CASSSAGLDRIKNEQFF	TGTGCCAGCAGCTCAGCGGGATTAGACAGGATCAAAAATGAGCAGTTCTTC
NA	TRBV4-1	TRBJ2-7	NA	CASSQDVQGPISYEQYF	TGCGCCAGCAGCCAAGATGTTCAGGGCCCTATATCCTACGAGCAGTACTTC
NA	TRBV2	TRBJ2-1	NA	CASSDLEQFF	TGTGCCAGCAGTGATCTGGAGCAGTTCTTC
few	TRBV30	TRBJ1-1	TRBD1	CAWSVAGQGIGAFF	TGTGCCTGGAGTGTAGCCGGACAGGGGATTGGAGCTTTCTTT